A selection of T cell receptor beta chains follows, all from one sample in a study of identical twins. TCRdb re-analysed the 5' RACE reads in MiXCR, keeping a single row per CDR3 protein. The profile shows about 700,000 distinct CDR3 sequences, 8.6% of them singletons. The same sample was also studied in work on yellow fever vaccine responses in identical twins.

Sequences were obtained from PBMCs. These receptors were taken from a woman aged 18-35 years in good health. Both conserved end residues are part of each CDR3. A D gene is named only where the DNA matches it firmly. Clone size is given for some rows only: seen once, a few or many times, or a class if the clone is expanded.

CDR3 DNA	CDR3 protein	CDR3 length	clone size	D gene	V gene	J gene
TGCAGTGCTAGAGATACTAGACTAGCCAAAAACATTCAGTACTTC	CSARDTRLAKNIQYF	15	many	NA	TRBV20-1	TRBJ2-4
TGTGCCAGCAGCTTAGTCTCGCGGTGGGATGAGGAGACCCAGTACTTC	CASSLVSRWDEETQYF	16	NA	NA	TRBV7-6	TRBJ2-5
TGCGCCAGCAGCCTGGACAGCCCGAACACCGGGGAGCTGTTTTTT	CASSLDSPNTGELFF	15	NA	NA	TRBV5-1	TRBJ2-2
TGTGCCAGCAGTGCCCTATTTGGGGAGCTGTTTTTT	CASSALFGELFF	12	NA	NA	TRBV28	TRBJ2-2
TGTGCCACCAAGACAGGGGGCGAGACCCAGTACTTC	CATKTGGETQYF	12	once	TRBD1	TRBV10-3	TRBJ2-5
TGTGCCAGCAGTTACGTCGGGACAGGGTCTGGAAACACCATATATTTT	CASSYVGTGSGNTIYF	16	NA	TRBD1	TRBV6-5	TRBJ1-3
TGTGCCAGCAGTTTAGTACGGCTAGCGGGAACCCCCGGGGAGCTGTTTTTT	CASSLVRLAGTPGELFF	17	many	TRBD2	TRBV12-3/TRBV12-4	TRBJ2-2
TGTGCCACCAGCAGAGCCCGACAGGGCTTAGAAAAACTGTTTTTT	CATSRARQGLEKLFF	15	NA	TRBD1	TRBV15	TRBJ1-4
TGTGCCACCGTGTCCATAGCGGGGAGGGGGATTGATACGCAGTATTTT	CATVSIAGRGIDTQYF	16	many	TRBD2	TRBV28	TRBJ2-3
TGTGCCAGCAGCTTAGTGGCGGGAGGAGGACATACGCAGTATTTT	CASSLVAGGGHTQYF	15	NA	TRBD2	TRBV7-2	TRBJ2-3
TGTGCCAGCAGCGCCGGAGTATCTGCGGGGAGGGGAGATACGCAGTATTTT	CASSAGVSAGRGDTQYF	17	many	TRBD2	TRBV9	TRBJ2-3
TGTGCCACATTCGGGACACTCGCCGACGAGCAGTACTTC	CATFGTLADEQYF	13	NA	NA	TRBV6-6	TRBJ2-7
TGCAGTGCTAGGGGGAAACCGGGACAAAACACAGATACGCAGTATTTT	CSARGKPGQNTDTQYF	16	NA	NA	TRBV20-1	TRBJ2-3
TGCAGTGCTAGCGGGACCAACTACGAGCAGTACTTC	CSASGTNYEQYF	12	many	NA	TRBV20-1	TRBJ2-7
TGTGCCAGCAGCCCAGAGACTAGCGGGAGATACGGCGAGCAGTACTTC	CASSPETSGRYGEQYF	16	many	TRBD2	TRBV11-2	TRBJ2-7
TGTGCCACCAGCCTAGACAATCAGCCCCAGCATTTT	CATSLDNQPQHF	12	many	NA	TRBV24-1	TRBJ1-5
TGCAGTGCCCGACGGGGTGGGACAGGCTACGAGCAGTACTTC	CSARRGGTGYEQYF	14	NA	TRBD1	TRBV20-1	TRBJ2-7
TGTGCCAGCAGCACGGGGGTGGTGGAGACCCAGTACTTC	CASSTGVVETQYF	13	NA	NA	TRBV6-1	TRBJ2-5
TGTGCCAGCAGCCCAAGAACTCCAGCGGGAGGAGGAATGAATGAGCAGTTCTTC	CASSPRTPAGGGMNEQFF	18	NA	TRBD2	TRBV11-1	TRBJ2-1
TGCGCCAGCAGCCAGGGAGCCACTAATCAGCCCCAGCATTTT	CASSQGATNQPQHF	14	few	NA	TRBV4-1	TRBJ1-5
TGTGCCAGCACCCTGAAAGATACGCAGTATTTT	CASTLKDTQYF	11	few	NA	TRBV27	TRBJ2-3
TGTGCCAGCAGCTCCTACGCGGCAAAAAGCACAGATACGCAGTATTTT	CASSSYAAKSTDTQYF	16	many	NA	TRBV9	TRBJ2-3
TGTGCCAGCATGAGTGTGTCAAGGGGCTACGAGCAGTACTTC	CASMSVSRGYEQYF	14	many	NA	TRBV6-1	TRBJ2-7
TGTGCCAGCAGCGGCGGGACAGAGGGTTTGGTACTGTTTTTT	CASSGGTEGLVLFF	14	many	TRBD1	TRBV9	TRBJ1-4
TGTGCCAGCAGTCCGTGGGACAGGGCGTCCTACAATGAGCAGTTCTTC	CASSPWDRASYNEQFF	16	few	TRBD1	TRBV27	TRBJ2-1
TGCAGCGCCAGCCATCTGTACGAGCAGTACTTC	CSASHLYEQYF	11	few	NA	TRBV20-1	TRBJ2-7
TGTGCCAGCAGCTTGGATTCACCAGGGGTAATGCCCCAGCATTTT	CASSLDSPGVMPQHF	15	few	NA	TRBV5-5	TRBJ1-5
TGTGCCAGCAGCTTCGCAGCTAACACCGGGGAGCTGTTTTTT	CASSFAANTGELFF	14	few	NA	TRBV7-9	TRBJ2-2
TGTGCCAGCAGCTTAGCATGGGACCACACAGATACGCAGTATTTT	CASSLAWDHTDTQYF	15	NA	NA	TRBV7-2	TRBJ2-3
TGTGCCAGCAGTTACCCAGCACAGGGCATCTACGAGCAGTACTTC	CASSYPAQGIYEQYF	15	few	NA	TRBV6-5	TRBJ2-7
TGCGCCAGCAGCTTGGCATGGACAGGAACTTACAATGAGCAGTTCTTC	CASSLAWTGTYNEQFF	16	many	TRBD1	TRBV5-1	TRBJ2-1
TGCGCCACCGCCGTAGGATACAATGAGCAGTTCTTC	CATAVGYNEQFF	12	NA	NA	TRBV10-2	TRBJ2-1
TGTGCCAGCAGCCAAGATGCCAGCGGGGGGTCCCTAGCCAAAAACATTCAGTACTTC	CASSQDASGGSLAKNIQYF	19	many	TRBD2	TRBV14	TRBJ2-4
TGTGCCAGCAGTTCGCTGGCCAAGACCCAGTACTTC	CASSSLAKTQYF	12	many	NA	TRBV12-3/TRBV12-4	TRBJ2-5
TGCAGCGTTGGTGGAACAGGGGGCTACGAGCAGTACTTC	CSVGGTGGYEQYF	13	many	TRBD1	TRBV29-1	TRBJ2-7
TGCAGTGCACTAGCGGGAGCACTTAACAATGAGCAGTTCTTC	CSALAGALNNEQFF	14	few	TRBD2	TRBV20-1	TRBJ2-1
TGTGCCAGCAAGTCAGATCATAGCACAGATACGCAGTATTTT	CASKSDHSTDTQYF	14	NA	NA	TRBV2	TRBJ2-3
TGTGCCAGCAGTTTACCTATCACAGGGATCTACAATGAGCAGTTCTTC	CASSLPITGIYNEQFF	16	many	NA	TRBV12-3/TRBV12-4	TRBJ2-1
TGTGCCAGTACAGTGCGGGACTCCTACAATGAGCAGTTCTTC	CASTVRDSYNEQFF	14	NA	NA	TRBV19	TRBJ2-1
TGCAGCGCCGAGTACTACACAGATACGCAGTATTTT	CSAEYYTDTQYF	12	many	NA	TRBV29-1	TRBJ2-3